These 27 T cell receptor beta chains originate from one sample sequenced in a study of technical replicates of blood from four donors. Clones were read by immunoSEQ multiplex PCR, and TCRdb kept only the in-frame ones, dropping some. The sample carries some 76,000 clones, 95% to 98% recorded once. Sequencing was carried out using T cells isolated from PBMCs. These receptors originate from a human donor in good health.

The V and J genes are TRBV6-6 and TRBJ2-1, with 7 bases aligning to TRBD2. The V and J ends lost 2 bases and 6 bases, in that order; junction bases with no gene match: 4. The CDR3 contains 14 residues. CDR1 is MNHNY and CDR2 is SVGAGI in the germline V gene (reference sequence). CDR3: CASSYPSGLNEQFF. The DNA of the CDR3 is TGTGCCAGCAGTTACCCTAGCGGCCTCAATGAGCAGTTCTTC.

The gene calls are TRBV5-1 and TRBJ2-7; D gene uncertain. The V end was cut by 9 bases, the J end by 0 bases, with 7 bases between. There are 11 residues in the CDR3. Per the germline V gene, CDR1 is SGHRS and CDR2 is YFSETQ. The CDR3 DNA sequence: TGCGCCACCTCGAGCTCCTACGAGCAGTACTTC. Translation: CATSSSYEQYF.

The V call is TRBV18, the J call TRBJ2-5; maybe TRBD2 (5 bases). The CDR3 has 14 amino acids. Trimming removed 1 base from V and 4 bases from J, with 10 bases in between. Germline V CDR1 and CDR2: KGHSH, LQKENI. DNA of the CDR3: TGTGCCAGCTCACCACAGGGAGCCTCAGAGACCCAGTACTTC. It translates to CASSPQGASETQYF. Full variable domain (rest looked up from reference TRBV18 and TRBJ2-5): NAGVMQNPRHLVRRRGQEARLRCSPMKGHSHVYWYRQLPEEGLKFMVYLQKENIIDESGMPKERFSAEFPKEGPSILRIQQVVRGDSAAYFCASSPQGASETQYFGPGTRLLVL.

The J gene is TRBJ1-5, the V gene TRBV7-8; 8 bases line up with TRBD1. The CDR3 sequence is 15 residues long. Trimming at V came to 0 bases and at J to 4 bases, leaving 2 bases not matched to a gene. The germline V gene has CDR1 SGHVS and CDR2 FQNEAQ. The CDR3 region is CASSLARQGNQPQHF. The CDR3 region has the DNA TGTGCCAGCAGCTTAGCTAGACAGGGGAATCAGCCCCAGCATTTT. The full variable domain, rest sourced from reference TRBV7-8 and TRBJ1-5, is GAGVSQSPRYKVAKRGQDVALRCDPISGHVSLFWYQQALGQGPEFLTYFQNEAQLDKSGLPSDRFFAERPEGSVSTLKIQRTQQEDSAVYLCASSLARQGNQPQHFGDGTRLSIL.

This chain uses TRBV7-8 with TRBJ2-1; 7 nucleotides align to TRBD1. V was clipped by 5 bases and J by 4 bases; unmatched bases: 11. The CDR3 is 16 amino acids. CDR1 is SGHVS, CDR2 FQNEAQ, per germline. The CDR3 region has the DNA TGTGCCAGCAGCAGAGGACAGGAGACGGGATACAATGAGCAGTTCTTC. This translates into CASSRGQETGYNEQFF.

V and J are TRBV9 and TRBJ2-2; D is unresolved. This CDR3 spans 15 amino acids. From germline, CDR1 is SGDLS and CDR2 YYNGEE. Trimming took 0 bases from V and 9 from J, leaving 15 bases between them. In DNA form, the CDR3 reads TGTGCCAGCAGCGTAGATGGGCAAGGTGGCAGGGAGCTGTTTTTT. Amino acids: CASSVDGQGGRELFF.

V gene TRBV9 combines with J gene TRBJ2-1; D is undetermined. This CDR3 region has 15 residues. Germline CDR1 reads SGDLS; CDR2 reads YYNGEE. V dropped 1 base and J dropped 1 base, with 9 bases sitting between them. The CDR3 DNA reads TGTGCCAGCAGCGTATCAGGCCTATCCTACAATGAGCAGTTCTTC. Its translation is CASSVSGLSYNEQFF.

This clone was seen once. The junction does not match germline at one end; this may be a read error. The gene calls are TRBV7-7 and TRBJ2-1, with 12 bases that match TRBD2. Germline CDR1 and CDR2: SSHAT and FNYEAQ (reference sequence). This CDR3 contains 14 residues. The CDR3 sequence: CASSLAGGHNEQFF. The CDR3 DNA reads TGTGCCAGCAGCCTAGCGGGAGGGCACAATGAGCAGTTCTTC. The full variable domain, completed using reference TRBV7-7 and TRBJ2-1, is GAGVSQSPRYKVTKRGQDVTLRCDPISSHATLYWYQQALGQGPEFLTYFNYEAQPDKSGLPSDRFSAERPEGSISTLTIQRTEQRDSAMYRCASSLAGGHNEQFFGPGTRLTVL.

The chain uses TRBV6-1 and TRBJ1-2; TRBD1 is a possible D gene (6 bases). Germline CDR1 is MNHNS and CDR2 is SASEGT. There are 17 residues in the CDR3. Deletions cut 2 bases from V and 8 bases from J, with 24 bases between. Written as DNA, the CDR3 is TGTGCCAGCAGTGAATCCGGATCAGGACAGAAAAGAAAGGGCTACACCTTC. The encoded protein is CASSESGSGQKRKGYTF.

The rearrangement joins TRBV7-9 to TRBJ2-1; a weak D match, TRBD2 (5 bases). Germline CDR1 and CDR2: SEHNR and FQNEAQ (reference sequence). This CDR3 is 15 amino acids long. The germline V and J ends were trimmed by 1 base and 2 bases, with 9 bases remaining between them. The CDR3, as DNA: TGTGCCAGCAGCTTAGGCGGGCCCCCCTACAATGAGCAGTTCTTC. This translates into CASSLGGPPYNEQFF.

This clone was picked up a small number of times. CDR3: CASSQYLSNTEAFF. In nucleotides, the CDR3 is TGTGCCAGCAGCCAATACCTATCGAACACTGAAGCTTTCTTT. J is TRBJ1-1 and V is TRBV14, with D uncertain. This CDR3 has 14 residues. Germline V gene data show CDR1 as SGHDN and CDR2 as FVKESK. Trimming stripped 2 bases from V and 1 base from J, with 8 bases between.

The chain employs TRBV6-6 and TRBJ1-3, with TRBD1 identical over 7 bases. V was pared by 3 bases and J by 0 bases, with 2 bases of the junction left unmatched. The germline gives CDR1 MNHNY, CDR2 SVGAGI (reference sequence). The CDR3 contains 15 residues. The DNA for the CDR3 is TGTGCCAGCAGTTATGACAGGGCCTCTGGAAACACCATATATTTT. It is translated as CASSYDRASGNTIYF.

This chain connects TRBV30 to TRBJ2-7; 15 positions match TRBD2. Germline assignment: CDR1 GTSNPN and CDR2 SVGIG (reference sequence). V was pared by 1 base and J by 3 bases, with 10 bases of the junction left unmatched. The CDR3 consists of 18 residues. The CDR3 DNA sequence: TGTGCCTGGAGTGCCGATGGACTAGCGGGAGGGGCCTACTACGAGCAGTACTTC. Amino acid sequence: CAWSADGLAGGAYYEQYF.

This rearrangement joins TRBV6-1 to TRBJ2-7; a possible D gene is TRBD2 (6 bases). This CDR3 has 13 residues. CDR1 is MNHNS and CDR2 is SASEGT in the germline V gene. Between the trimmed V and J ends, which lost 6 bases and 3 bases, there was a span of 12 bases. The DNA of the CDR3 is TGTGCCAGCAGCACGCGGGAAAACTACGAGCAGTACTTC. This codes for CASSTRENYEQYF.

This clone showed up just a few times. The chain carries TRBV19 and TRBJ1-2; no firm D call. The CDR3 consists of 17 residues. The germline V gene has CDR1 LNHDA and CDR2 SQIVND (reference sequence). Trimming took 4 bases from V and 0 from J, leaving 18 bases between them. The CDR3 spells CASSSLRPGSTNYGYTF. CDR3 DNA: TGTGCCAGTAGTAGTTTAAGGCCGGGGTCGACTAACTATGGCTACACCTTC. Drawing the rest from reference TRBV19 and TRBJ1-2, the complete variable domain is DGGITQSPKYLFRKEGQNVTLSCEQNLNHDAMYWYRQDPGQGLRLIYYSQIVNDFQKGDIAEGYSVSREKKESFPLTVTSAQKNPTAFYLCASSSLRPGSTNYGYTFGSGTRLTVV.

V is TRBV9 and J is TRBJ2-1; 9 bases match TRBD2. Germline CDR1 SGDLS, CDR2 YYNGEE. The CDR3 totals 14 residues. V lost 5 bases to trimming and J lost 4 bases; unmatched junction nucleotides: 4. CDR3 sequence reads: CASSSGLAYNEQFF. CDR3 in DNA: TGTGCCAGCAGTTCTGGACTAGCGTACAATGAGCAGTTCTTC.

This chain links TRBV5-6 with TRBJ1-2; D gene uncertain. Germline assignment: CDR1 SGHDT and CDR2 YYEEEE. Trimming cost V 4 bases and J 4 bases, with 11 bases left between them. This CDR3 contains 13 residues. CDR3 sequence: CASSPGVGYGYTF. CDR3 coding DNA: TGTGCCAGCAGCCCCGGGGTGGGCTATGGCTACACCTTC.

The chain has TRBV29-1 and TRBJ2-7, with TRBD1 identical over 11 bases. Trimming at V came to 1 base and at J to 5 bases, leaving 4 bases not matched to a gene. Germline assignment: CDR1 SQVTM and CDR2 ANQGSEA. The CDR3 length is 14 residues. The CDR3 DNA reads as TGCAGCGTTGAAGTGGGACAGGGGGGGCACGAGCAGTACTTC. Translating gives CSVEVGQGGHEQYF.

This chain connects TRBV6-5 to TRBJ1-1; tentative D call: TRBD1 (6 bases). The CDR3 consists of 14 residues. The germline V and J ends were trimmed by 2 bases and 1 base, with 8 bases remaining between them. The germline gives CDR1 MNHEY, CDR2 SVGAGI. Written as DNA, the CDR3 is TGTGCCAGCAGTTACAACAGGGCGAACACTGAAGCTTTCTTT. Translation: CASSYNRANTEAFF.

This clone was recorded only once. The chain links TRBV5-4 to TRBJ2-7; tentative D call: TRBD1 (5 bases). The V gene's germline CDR1 is SGHNT and CDR2 YYREEE (reference sequence). This CDR3 has 15 residues. V lost 1 base, J lost 7 bases, and 18 bases lay in between. In DNA, the CDR3 is TGTGCCAGCAGCTTGTCGAACATCAGGGCCCGAGAGCAGTACTTC. The encoded protein is CASSLSNIRAREQYF.

The chain couples TRBV4-1 to TRBJ1-4; 9 bases match TRBD1. Germline CDR1 reads MGHRA; CDR2 reads YSYEKL. The CDR3 has 17 amino acids. The V and J ends lost 4 bases and 3 bases, in that order; junction bases with no gene match: 9. As DNA, the CDR3 is TGCGCCAGCAGCCCCGGACAGGGGAAAGGGGCTAATGAAAAACTGTTTTTT. It is translated as CASSPGQGKGANEKLFF.

The chain recombines TRBV20-1 with TRBJ1-1, with a tentative D call TRBD1 (6 bases). Looked up from germline, CDR1 is DFQATT and CDR2 is SNEGSKA (reference sequence). The CDR3 spans 11 residues. CDR3 DNA: TGCAGGCAACAGGGTGGGACTGAAGCTTTCTTT. Translating gives CRQQGGTEAFF.

The chain joins TRBV6-5 to TRBJ2-7; 9 positions match TRBD1. The V gene end was trimmed by 6 bases and the J gene end by 5 bases; junction bases not matched to a gene: 8. CDR3 size: 14 residues. Germline values: CDR1 MNHEY, CDR2 SVGAGI. CDR3 DNA sequence: TGTGCCAGCAGGTACGGGACAGGGATAAACGAGCAGTACTTC. Translation: CASRYGTGINEQYF.

The rearrangement links TRBV4-1 to TRBJ2-1, with 12 bases lining up with TRBD2. This CDR3 comprises 15 residues. V shed 1 base and J 10 bases; nucleotides not matched to a gene: 5. Germline CDR1 reads MGHRA; CDR2 reads YSYEKL. Here the CDR3 DNA reads TGCGCCAGCAGCCAAGGGCTAGCGGGAGGGCGCGAGCAGTTCTTC. This gives the protein CASSQGLAGGREQFF.

The chain employs TRBV9 and TRBJ1-2; unclear D gene. In germline, CDR1 is SGDLS, CDR2 YYNGEE. The CDR3 spans 13 residues. The V end was cut by 0 bases, the J end by 8 bases, with 11 bases between. CDR3 DNA sequence: TGTGCCAGCAGCGTAGAAAACTTCGCCGGCTACACCTTC. It specifies CASSVENFAGYTF.

This clone showed up just once. The rearrangement links TRBV21-1 to TRBJ1-2; the table names TRBD1, a call not compared with the DNA. TRBV21-1 corresponds to a pseudogene. The CDR3 is 13 residues long. For the CDR3, the DNA is TGTGCCAGCAGCAAAGGGGCAGGGTGGGGCTACACCTTC. It codes for CASSKGAGWGYTF.

Only one count was recorded for this clone. The J gene is TRBJ2-1, the V gene TRBV18; a possible D gene is TRBD1 (6 bases). Germline assignment: CDR1 KGHSH and CDR2 LQKENI. Trimming stripped 5 bases from V and 4 bases from J, with 15 bases between. CDR3 length equals 15 residues. The CDR3 DNA reads as TGTGCCAGCTCAAAGGTCACAGGGTCATACAATGAGCAGTTCTTC. Translating gives CASSKVTGSYNEQFF.